This T cell receptor (beta chain) was captured in a study of T cells in Graves' hyperthyroidism and ophthalmopathy. From RNA transcripts, TCR beta CDR3 regions were amplified. A first-round RT-PCR of the TCR CDR3 used the HTBI primer set. TCRdb processed the multiplex PCR reads anew with MiXCR; each CDR3 protein has one entry. The data show around 760,000 distinct CDR3 sequences, with around a third seen just once and 31% held by the top ten. It was uncontrolled infection, other autoimmune disease, pregnancy or lactation that excluded patients. The trim removed 2 bases at V and 5 bases at J, leaving 8 bases unmatched. This CDR3 is built from 16 residues. Germline CDR1 and CDR2: LGHNA and YSLEER.

The sequenced material came from blood. The chain links TRBV4-3 to TRBJ1-2; 10 nucleotides line up with TRBD1. This sequence originates from a woman aged 40 to 50 with Graves' hyperthyroidism. CDR3 in amino acids: CASSQTGTGDVYGYTF. The CDR3 nucleotides are TGCGCCAGCAGCCAAACCGGGACAGGGGACGTGTATGGCTACACCTTC.